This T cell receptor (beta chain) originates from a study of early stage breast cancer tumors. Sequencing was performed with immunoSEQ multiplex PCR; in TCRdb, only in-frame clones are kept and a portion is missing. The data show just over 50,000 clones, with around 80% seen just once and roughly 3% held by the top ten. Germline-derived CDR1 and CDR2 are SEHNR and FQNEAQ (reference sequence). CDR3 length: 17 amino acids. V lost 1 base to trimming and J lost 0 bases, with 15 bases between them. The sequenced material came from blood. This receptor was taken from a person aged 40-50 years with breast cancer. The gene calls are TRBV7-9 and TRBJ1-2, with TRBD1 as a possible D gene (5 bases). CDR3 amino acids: CASSLGRRDGTNYGYTF. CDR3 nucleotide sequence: TGTGCCAGCAGCTTAGGACGGAGGGACGGTACTAACTATGGCTACACCTTC.